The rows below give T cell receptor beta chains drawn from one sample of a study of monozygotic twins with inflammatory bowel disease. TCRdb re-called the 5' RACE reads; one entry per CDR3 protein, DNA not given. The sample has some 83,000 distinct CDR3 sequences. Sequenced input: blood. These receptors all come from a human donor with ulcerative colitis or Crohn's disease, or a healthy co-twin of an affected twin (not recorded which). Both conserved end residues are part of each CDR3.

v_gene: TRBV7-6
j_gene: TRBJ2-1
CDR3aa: CASSHPGGYNEQFF

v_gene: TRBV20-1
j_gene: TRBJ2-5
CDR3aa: CSARDFRGWEETQYF

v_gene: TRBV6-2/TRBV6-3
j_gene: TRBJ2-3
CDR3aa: CASSRRISTDTQYF

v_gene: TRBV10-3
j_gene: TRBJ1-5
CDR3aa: CAISEGHLNQPQHF

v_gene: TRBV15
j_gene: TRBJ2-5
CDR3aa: CATSRGTSDAQETQYF

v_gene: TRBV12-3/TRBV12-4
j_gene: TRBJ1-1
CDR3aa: CASSNPGRDKAFF

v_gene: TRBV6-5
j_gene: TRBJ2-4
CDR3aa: CASSPLGGSPKNIQYF

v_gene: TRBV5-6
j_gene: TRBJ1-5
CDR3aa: CASTRSGLFNQPQHF

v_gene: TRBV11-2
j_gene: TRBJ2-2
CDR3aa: CASGTPYTGELFF

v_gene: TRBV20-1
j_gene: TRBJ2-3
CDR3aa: CSAHLADIDTQYF

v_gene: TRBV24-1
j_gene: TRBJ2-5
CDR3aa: CATSDQQGLTETQYF

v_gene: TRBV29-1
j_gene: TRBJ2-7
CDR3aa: CSVQDGGYFYDEQYF

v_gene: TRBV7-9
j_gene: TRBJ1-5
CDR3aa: CASSFGSYSNQPQHF

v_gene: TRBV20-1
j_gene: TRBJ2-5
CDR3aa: CSSLFGETQYF

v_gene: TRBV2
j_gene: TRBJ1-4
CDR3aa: CASNLDRRGEKLFF

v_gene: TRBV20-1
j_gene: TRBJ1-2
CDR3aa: CSASRQEGGYTF

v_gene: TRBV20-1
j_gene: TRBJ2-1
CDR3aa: CSAHNAGGAYNEQFF

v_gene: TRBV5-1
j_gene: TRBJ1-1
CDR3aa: CASSSRQGVFTEAFF

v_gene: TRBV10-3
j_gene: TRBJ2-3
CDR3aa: CAISAPRGTSGVPSTDTQYF

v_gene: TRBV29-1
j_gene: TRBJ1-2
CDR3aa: CSVETESYGYTF

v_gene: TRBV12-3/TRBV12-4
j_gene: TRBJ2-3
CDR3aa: CASGPGTGGSTDTQYF

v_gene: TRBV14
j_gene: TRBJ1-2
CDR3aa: CASSQGVASSTF